The 26 T cell receptor beta chains given below trace back to one sample, sequenced in a study of cytomegalovirus exposure and HLA in healthy donors. This PCR relied on a set of 60 Vbeta primers and 13 Jbeta primers. Produced via immunoSEQ multiplex PCR; TCRdb's table is partial and in-frame only. The table lists approximately 70,000 clones, around 70% of them singletons, with nearly 10% in the top ten. Input material: PBMCs. These receptors all stem from a woman aged 45-65 years in good health and CMV-seropositive.

This clone was found a few times. The chain carries TRBV28 and TRBJ1-1; 7 nucleotides line up with TRBD1. CDR3 length: 12 residues. In germline, CDR1 is MDHEN, CDR2 SYDVKM. J was trimmed by 11 bases and V by 5 bases; bases with no gene match: 8. CDR3 residues: CASSLEQGRAFF. Written as DNA, the CDR3 is TGTGCCAGCAGTCTAGAACAGGGGAGGGCTTTCTTT.

In its sample, this clone was seen a few times. The rearrangement uses TRBV5-8 and TRBJ2-7; 10 bases agree with TRBD1. The CDR3 contains 14 residues. Trimming at V came to 5 bases and at J to 5 bases, leaving 7 bases not matched to a gene. Germline lookup yields CDR1 SGHTS and CDR2 YDEGEE. CDR3 DNA: TGTGCCAGCAGACTGACAGGGGGCGAGGACGAGCAGTACTTC. It encodes CASRLTGGEDEQYF.

This chain connects TRBV11-1 to TRBJ2-6; TRBD2 matches 13 bases. Germline V lookup: CDR1 SGHAT, CDR2 FQDESV (reference sequence). Trimming at V came to 3 bases and at J to 1 base, leaving 0 bases not matched to a gene. There are 17 residues in the CDR3. CDR3 residues: CASSLGLAGSGANVLTF. The CDR3, as DNA: TGTGCCAGCAGCTTGGGACTAGCGGGATCTGGGGCCAACGTCCTGACTTTC.

The table lists this clone with a few counts. Here the CDR3 DNA reads TGTGCCAGTACCCGACAGATTAACTATGGCTACACCTTC. This sequence encodes CASTRQINYGYTF. The chain is built from TRBV19 and TRBJ1-2, with D maybe TRBD1 (5 bases). V lost 7 bases to trimming and J lost 1 base, with 10 bases between them. Germline CDR1 LNHDA, CDR2 SQIVND (reference sequence). The CDR3 spans 13 residues.

The chain combines TRBV2 with TRBJ1-1; D gene ambiguous. The CDR3 contains 13 residues. Germline loops: CDR1 SNHLY, CDR2 FYNNEI. Trimming left V 5 bases short and J 1 base short, with 8 bases between. Here the CDR3 DNA reads TGTGCCAGCAGTCGCCAGGAGAACACTGAAGCTTTCTTT. It translates to CASSRQENTEAFF. Full variable domain (remainder filled in from reference TRBV2 and TRBJ1-1): EPEVTQTPSHQVTQMGQEVILRCVPISNHLYFYWYRQILGQKVEFLVSFYNNEISEKSEIFDDQFSVERPDGSNFTLKIRSTKLEDSAMYFCASSRQENTEAFFGQGTRLTVV.

This clone occurred a few times. This chain joins TRBV4-1 and TRBJ1-1; tentatively, D is TRBD1 (5 bases). From germline, CDR1 is MGHRA and CDR2 YSYEKL. V was clipped by 1 base and J by 4 bases, with 22 bases between them. The CDR3 length is 18 residues. CDR3 sequence (DNA): TGCGCCAGCAGCCAAGCGGTCGGAGGGGCTGGCTTGACCACTGAAGCTTTCTTT. Translating gives CASSQAVGGAGLTTEAFF.

The V and J genes are TRBV2 and TRBJ2-5; 8 bases are shared with TRBD2. Germline V gene data show CDR1 as SNHLY and CDR2 as FYNNEI. This CDR3 region has 15 residues. J was trimmed by 3 bases and V by 6 bases; bases with no gene match: 9. The CDR3 DNA is TGTGCCAGCAGCCCCTATGGAGCGGGGGAAGAGACCCAGTACTTC. Its protein product is CASSPYGAGEETQYF.

The rearrangement joins TRBV7-9 to TRBJ2-3; D is undetermined. V shed 5 bases and J shed 0 bases, with 9 bases lying between them. Germline CDR1 reads SEHNR; CDR2 reads FQNEAQ (reference sequence). This CDR3 region has 14 residues. CDR3 region: CASSLRGSTDTQYF. The CDR3, as DNA: TGTGCCAGCAGCCTCCGAGGCAGCACAGATACGCAGTATTTT.

The table lists this clone with a few counts. The genes are TRBV6-5 and TRBJ2-2; D unclear. Germline V gives CDR1 MNHEY, CDR2 SVGAGI. The CDR3 totals 11 residues. The ends were cut back, 6 bases at V and 6 bases at J, with 5 bases in the middle. As DNA, the CDR3 is TGTGCCAGCAGCCTAGCCGGGGAGCTGTTTTTT. It yields the protein CASSLAGELFF.

The chain recombines TRBV7-2 with TRBJ1-3, with 7 bases matching TRBD1. CDR1 and CDR2 (germline): SGHTA, FQGNSA. The CDR3 has 16 residues. Trimming removed 5 bases from V and 0 bases from J; junction bases left unmatched: 7. The CDR3: CASSEYGQASGNTIYF. CDR3 sequence (DNA): TGTGCCAGCAGCGAATACGGACAGGCCTCTGGAAACACCATATATTTT.

The chain recombines TRBV5-1 with TRBJ1-3, with D unresolved. Deletions cut 0 bases from V and 2 bases from J, with 3 bases between. CDR1 and CDR2 from the germline V gene are SGHRS and YFSETQ. The CDR3 totals 13 residues. CDR3 in DNA: TGCGCCAGCAGCTTGGCAGCTGGAAACACCATATATTTT. This sequence encodes CASSLAAGNTIYF.

V and J are TRBV4-3 and TRBJ2-3; unclear D gene. The V and J ends lost 0 bases and 1 base respectively, with 8 bases between them. Germline lookup yields CDR1 LGHNA and CDR2 YSLEER. There are 15 residues in the CDR3. The CDR3 is CASSQDRQGTDTQYF. The CDR3 nucleotides read TGCGCCAGCAGCCAAGATCGTCAGGGCACAGATACGCAGTATTTT.

This chain uses TRBV27 with TRBJ2-7; D may be TRBD2 (6 bases). CDR3 length equals 16 residues. The germline gives CDR1 MNHEY, CDR2 SMNVEV (reference sequence). Trimming removed 1 base from V and 2 bases from J, with 15 bases in between. The CDR3 DNA is TGTGCCAGCAGTTTATTACTAGCAGGGCACCCCTACGAGCAGTACTTC. Protein product: CASSLLLAGHPYEQYF.

A few counts support this clone. V gene TRBV19 combines with J gene TRBJ2-1; 9 bases align to TRBD2. Per germline, CDR1 LNHDA and CDR2 SQIVND (reference sequence). The ends lost 6 bases at V and 9 bases at J; junction bases unmatched: 9. The CDR3 has 14 amino acids. The chain's CDR3 is CASRPVAGEGEQFF. Here the CDR3 DNA reads TGTGCCAGTAGGCCGGTAGCGGGAGAGGGTGAGCAGTTCTTC.

The V call is TRBV13, the J call TRBJ2-7; D possibly corresponds to TRBD2 (5 bases). Trimming took off 5 bases at V and 4 bases at J, with 18 bases between the two ends. CDR3 length equals 15 residues. The germline CDR1 and CDR2 sequences are PRHDT and FYEKMQ (reference sequence). The CDR3 reads CASSLPGGKGYEQYF. CDR3 bases: TGTGCCAGCAGCCTACCCGGAGGAAAAGGATACGAGCAGTACTTC.

This clone was counted a few times. This sequence joins TRBV11-2 and TRBJ1-1; TRBD1 matches at 8 bases. This CDR3 region has 15 residues. The germline gives CDR1 SGHAT, CDR2 FQNNGV. V lost 1 base, J lost 1 base, and 2 bases stayed unmatched. The CDR3 is CASSLGGTGNTEAFF. The CDR3 region has the DNA TGTGCCAGCAGCTTAGGTGGGACAGGGAACACTGAAGCTTTCTTT.

This clone was seen a single time. The rearrangement uses TRBV7-3 and TRBJ2-7; 7 positions agree with TRBD1. Per germline, CDR1 SGHTA and CDR2 FQGTGA. Trimming at V came to 5 bases and at J to 6 bases, leaving 7 bases not matched to a gene. This CDR3 region has 13 residues. This CDR3 reads CASSRQGGSEQYF. Written as DNA, the CDR3 is TGTGCCAGCAGCCGACAGGGTGGATCCGAGCAGTACTTC.

This clone has only a few counts. This chain joins TRBV5-1 and TRBJ2-7; the D gene is possibly TRBD1 (6 bases). Germline V gene sequence: CDR1 SGHRS, CDR2 YFSETQ. V lost 5 bases to trimming and J lost 2 bases, with 11 bases between them. The CDR3 is made up of 13 amino acids. This chain's CDR3 is CASSTGIAYEQYF. The CDR3 DNA is TGCGCCAGCAGTACAGGGATCGCCTACGAGCAGTACTTC.

This chain joins TRBV6-5 and TRBJ2-7, with 10 bases matching TRBD1. Germline CDR1 and CDR2: MNHEY and SVGAGI. The CDR3 has 15 residues. The trim removed 5 bases at V and 2 bases at J, leaving 6 bases unmatched. The CDR3, as DNA: TGTGCCAGCAGTCCGCGACAGGGGGCGACCTACGAGCAGTACTTC. It translates to CASSPRQGATYEQYF.

For this clone: The same CDR3 can be traced to other DNA sequences in this sample. This chain joins TRBV5-4 and TRBJ2-7; 13 bases are shared with TRBD2. This CDR3 is built from 15 residues. J lost 2 bases, V lost 4 bases, and 3 bases had no gene match. Looked up from germline, CDR1 is SGHNT and CDR2 is YYREEE (reference sequence). Here the CDR3 reads CASSPGTSGTYEQYF. The DNA of the CDR3 is TGTGCCAGCAGCCCCGGGACTAGCGGGACCTACGAGCAGTACTTC.

The chain is built from TRBV7-2 and TRBJ2-7; 8 nucleotides align to TRBD2. CDR1 SGHTA and CDR2 FQGNSA come from the germline V gene. The junction had 6 bases not matched to a gene; V was cut back by 3 bases and J by 2 bases. The CDR3 length is 15 residues. CDR3 sequence reads: CASSFDAGGTYEQYF. CDR3 nucleotide sequence: TGTGCCAGCAGCTTTGACGCGGGAGGAACCTACGAGCAGTACTTC.

The chain couples TRBV29-1 to TRBJ1-1; 8 bases fit TRBD1. The CDR3 has 12 amino acids. Germline V lookup: CDR1 SQVTM, CDR2 ANQGSEA. Trimming at V came to 7 bases and at J to 5 bases, leaving 6 bases not matched to a gene. CDR3 DNA: TGCAGCGGCGGACAGGGCGGGACTGAAGCTTTCTTT. Translation: CSGGQGGTEAFF. The full variable domain, rest sourced from reference TRBV29-1 and TRBJ1-1, is SAVISQKPSRDICQRGTSLTIQCQVDSQVTMMFWYRQQPGQSLTLIATANQGSEATYESGFVIDKFPISRPNLTFSTLTVSNMSPEDSSIYLCSGGQGGTEAFFGQGTRLTVV.

The chain joins TRBV28 to TRBJ1-1; D is uncertain. CDR1 is MDHEN, CDR2 SYDVKM, per germline. CDR3 size: 13 residues. Trimming left V 2 bases short and J 2 bases short, with 6 bases between. The CDR3 DNA is TGTGCCAGCAGTTTAGCGGGAAACACTGAAGCTTTCTTT. This codes for CASSLAGNTEAFF.

The genes are TRBV10-3 and TRBJ1-1, with a weak D call TRBD1 (5 bases). The CDR3 length is 13 residues. V dropped 5 bases and J dropped 5 bases, with 12 bases sitting between them. Germline assignment: CDR1 ENHRY and CDR2 SYGVKD. As DNA, the CDR3 is TGTGCCATCAGTTTAGGAGGGGATACTGAAGCTTTCTTT. This codes for CAISLGGDTEAFF.

The chain combines TRBV4-3 with TRBJ1-1; the D gene is possibly TRBD1 (5 bases). V was shortened by 6 bases and J by 0 bases, with 8 bases between the two germline ends. The CDR3 totals 13 residues. The germline gives CDR1 LGHNA, CDR2 YSLEER. CDR3 nucleotide sequence: TGCGCCAGCAGGGGGGGGGTGAACACTGAAGCTTTCTTT. Its translation: CASRGGVNTEAFF.

The J gene is TRBJ2-2, the V gene TRBV5-1, with D unclear. Per germline, CDR1 SGHRS and CDR2 YFSETQ. The V gene lost 2 bases and the J gene lost 4 bases, with 6 bases spanning the gap. CDR3 length: 13 amino acids. The CDR3 nucleotides are TGCGCCAGCAGCTTACAGAGCACCGGGGAGCTGTTTTTT. Residues: CASSLQSTGELFF.